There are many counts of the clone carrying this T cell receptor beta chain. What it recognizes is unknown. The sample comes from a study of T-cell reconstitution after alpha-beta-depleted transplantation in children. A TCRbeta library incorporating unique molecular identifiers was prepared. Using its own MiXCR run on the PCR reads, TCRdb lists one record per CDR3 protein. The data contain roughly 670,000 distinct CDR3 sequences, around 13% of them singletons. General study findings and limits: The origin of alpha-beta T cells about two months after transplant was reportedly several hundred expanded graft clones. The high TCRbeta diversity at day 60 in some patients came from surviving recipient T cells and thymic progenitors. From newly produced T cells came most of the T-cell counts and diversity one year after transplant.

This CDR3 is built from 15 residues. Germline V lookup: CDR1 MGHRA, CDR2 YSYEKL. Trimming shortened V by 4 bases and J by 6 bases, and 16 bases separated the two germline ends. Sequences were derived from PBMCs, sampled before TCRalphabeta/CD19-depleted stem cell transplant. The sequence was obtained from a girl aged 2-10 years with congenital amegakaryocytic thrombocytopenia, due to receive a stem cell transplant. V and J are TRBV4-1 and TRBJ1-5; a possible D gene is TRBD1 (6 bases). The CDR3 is CASSREQGRVQPQHF. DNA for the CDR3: TGCGCCAGCAGCCGCGAACAGGGTAGGGTTCAGCCCCAGCATTTT.